A selection of T cell receptor beta chains follows, all from one sample in a study of cytomegalovirus exposure and HLA in healthy donors. The assay was immunoSEQ multiplex PCR, and TCRdb's table has in-frame clones only and misses some. The sample has 250,000 to 350,000 clones; 88% are singletons. Sequenced input: PBMCs. The receptors originated from a woman younger than 30 in good health and CMV-seronegative. The CDR3 runs from the conserved cysteine through the conserved F or W. The order of the fields is J gene, D gene, V gene, CDR3 protein. A D gene is named only where the DNA matches it firmly.

J gene: TRBJ1-2
D gene: TRBD1
V gene: TRBV5-1
CDR3 protein: CASDEGARGYTF

J gene: TRBJ2-3
D gene: NA
V gene: TRBV7-6
CDR3 protein: CASSLYTLTDTQYF

J gene: TRBJ2-3
D gene: TRBD2
V gene: TRBV4-2
CDR3 protein: CASSPGTSGRASTDTQYF

J gene: TRBJ2-7
D gene: TRBD2
V gene: TRBV28
CDR3 protein: CASSPGGTYEQYF

J gene: TRBJ2-7
D gene: TRBD1
V gene: TRBV27
CDR3 protein: CASSFADRPYYEQYF

J gene: TRBJ2-7
D gene: TRBD1
V gene: TRBV28
CDR3 protein: CASSAGTGVYEQYF

J gene: TRBJ2-1
D gene: NA
V gene: TRBV5-4
CDR3 protein: CASSLNGNEQFF

J gene: TRBJ1-4
D gene: NA
V gene: TRBV4-3
CDR3 protein: CASSQDLGGLGEKLFF

J gene: TRBJ2-4
D gene: NA
V gene: TRBV9
CDR3 protein: CASSVAPDSKNIQYF

J gene: TRBJ1-3
D gene: TRBD1
V gene: TRBV29-1
CDR3 protein: CSVVGTGTGNTIYF

J gene: TRBJ2-7
D gene: NA
V gene: TRBV7-2
CDR3 protein: CASSLAHGDYEQYF

J gene: TRBJ2-1
D gene: TRBD1
V gene: TRBV9
CDR3 protein: CASSVVSGDRGRNEQFF

J gene: TRBJ2-7
D gene: TRBD1
V gene: TRBV7-9
CDR3 protein: CASSSPTPRQGIYEQYF

J gene: TRBJ2-1
D gene: TRBD1
V gene: TRBV4-1
CDR3 protein: CASSHPIRDRSYNEQFF

J gene: TRBJ2-3
D gene: TRBD1
V gene: TRBV7-2
CDR3 protein: CASSLGDRGRTDTQYF

J gene: TRBJ2-4
D gene: NA
V gene: TRBV27
CDR3 protein: CASSYSVGGANIQYF

J gene: TRBJ1-1
D gene: TRBD1
V gene: TRBV6-1
CDR3 protein: CASDRTGRNAEAFF

J gene: TRBJ1-2
D gene: NA
V gene: TRBV9
CDR3 protein: CASSLQGDYGYTF

J gene: TRBJ2-7
D gene: NA
V gene: TRBV28
CDR3 protein: CASSLPGPYEQYF

J gene: TRBJ2-7
D gene: TRBD2
V gene: TRBV28
CDR3 protein: CASRGSSGTSPYYEQYF

J gene: TRBJ1-2
D gene: NA
V gene: TRBV7-9
CDR3 protein: CASSLTGIPYGYTF

J gene: TRBJ2-5
D gene: TRBD2
V gene: TRBV7-9
CDR3 protein: CASSNPRGLGETQYF

J gene: TRBJ2-3
D gene: NA
V gene: TRBV5-6
CDR3 protein: CASSSWPFTDTQYF

J gene: TRBJ1-4
D gene: TRBD1
V gene: TRBV28
CDR3 protein: CASSSQGGWANEKLFF

J gene: TRBJ2-7
D gene: NA
V gene: TRBV4-1
CDR3 protein: CASSQVPGQHRSHEQYF

J gene: TRBJ1-2
D gene: NA
V gene: TRBV6-6
CDR3 protein: CASSYRGRVANGYTF

J gene: TRBJ2-5
D gene: NA
V gene: TRBV6-5
CDR3 protein: CASSRRQNQETQYF

J gene: TRBJ2-7
D gene: TRBD2
V gene: TRBV5-4
CDR3 protein: CASSILSGRHEQYF

J gene: TRBJ1-1
D gene: TRBD1
V gene: TRBV11-1
CDR3 protein: CASSPFRQGNTEAFF

J gene: TRBJ1-5
D gene: TRBD1
V gene: TRBV4-1
CDR3 protein: CASSQDRRQGVQPQHF

J gene: TRBJ2-5
D gene: TRBD2
V gene: TRBV5-4
CDR3 protein: CASSLELAEPSQYF

J gene: TRBJ2-3
D gene: NA
V gene: TRBV9
CDR3 protein: CASSPGLPVTDTQYF

J gene: TRBJ2-5
D gene: NA
V gene: TRBV10-3
CDR3 protein: CAISGVSGQETQYF

J gene: TRBJ1-2
D gene: TRBD1
V gene: TRBV25-1
CDR3 protein: CASSEVRDRATGYTF

J gene: TRBJ2-3
D gene: TRBD1
V gene: TRBV5-1
CDR3 protein: CASSLDRGIADTQYF

J gene: TRBJ2-5
D gene: TRBD2
V gene: TRBV6-5
CDR3 protein: CATRAGRETQYF

J gene: TRBJ2-7
D gene: TRBD2
V gene: TRBV18
CDR3 protein: CASSPSTREGGEQYF

J gene: TRBJ2-7
D gene: TRBD1
V gene: TRBV28
CDR3 protein: CASRTGGSRGEQYF

J gene: TRBJ1-3
D gene: NA
V gene: TRBV19
CDR3 protein: CASLMYSSGNTIYF

J gene: TRBJ1-1
D gene: NA
V gene: TRBV5-1
CDR3 protein: CASSLAAGGATEAFF

J gene: TRBJ1-1
D gene: NA
V gene: TRBV6-5
CDR3 protein: CASSYSGVNTEAFF

J gene: TRBJ2-3
D gene: TRBD2
V gene: TRBV7-3
CDR3 protein: CASSLLAGSVGTDTQYF

J gene: TRBJ2-4
D gene: TRBD1
V gene: TRBV12-5
CDR3 protein: CASGIPGQEYIQYF

J gene: TRBJ2-3
D gene: TRBD2
V gene: TRBV4-3
CDR3 protein: CASSQTSGSTDTQYF

J gene: TRBJ2-7
D gene: TRBD1
V gene: TRBV29-1
CDR3 protein: CSVAGQGFSYEQYF

J gene: TRBJ2-7
D gene: NA
V gene: TRBV1
CDR3 protein: CTSKGQGSYEQYF

J gene: TRBJ1-4
D gene: NA
V gene: TRBV7-2
CDR3 protein: CASSFRGTESTEKLFF

J gene: TRBJ1-2
D gene: NA
V gene: TRBV18
CDR3 protein: CASSRERDYGYTF

J gene: TRBJ1-2
D gene: NA
V gene: TRBV28
CDR3 protein: CASSLGRGADYTF

J gene: TRBJ1-1
D gene: NA
V gene: TRBV27
CDR3 protein: CASSLNTGTTEAFF